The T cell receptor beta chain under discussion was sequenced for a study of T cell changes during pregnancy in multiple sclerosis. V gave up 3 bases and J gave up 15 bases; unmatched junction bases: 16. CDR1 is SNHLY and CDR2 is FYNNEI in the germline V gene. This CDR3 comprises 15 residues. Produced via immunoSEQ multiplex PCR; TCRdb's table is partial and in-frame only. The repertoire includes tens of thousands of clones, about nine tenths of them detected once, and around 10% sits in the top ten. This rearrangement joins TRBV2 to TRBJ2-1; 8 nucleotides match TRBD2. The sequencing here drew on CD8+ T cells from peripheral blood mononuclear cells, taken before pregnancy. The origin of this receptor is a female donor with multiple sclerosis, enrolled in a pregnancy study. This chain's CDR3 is CASSDPLAGGRRMFF. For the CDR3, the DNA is TGTGCCAGCAGTGACCCCCTAGCGGGCGGTAGGAGGATGTTCTTC. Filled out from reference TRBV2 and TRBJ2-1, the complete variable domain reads EPEVTQTPSHQVTQMGQEVILRCVPISNHLYFYWYRQILGQKVEFLVSFYNNEISEKSEIFDDQFSVERPDGSNFTLKIRSTKLEDSAMYFCASSDPLAGGRRMFFGPGTRLTVL.